Listed below are T cell receptor beta chains from one sample, sequenced in a study of T-cell reconstitution after alpha-beta-depleted transplantation in children. TCRdb reanalysed the PCR reads using MiXCR and keeps one entry per CDR3 protein. The sample shows about half a million distinct CDR3 sequences, roughly an eighth of them seen only once. Sequencing used PBMCs from the stem cell graft donor, obtained from the stem cell graft. The receptor set was obtained from a human donor who donated a stem cell graft to a child with combined immunodeficiency. CDR3s include the opening cysteine and the closing phenylalanine or tryptophan.

V gene: TRBV4-2; J gene: TRBJ2-7; CDR3 protein: CASSQVGGIEDEQYF
V gene: TRBV7-9; J gene: TRBJ2-3; CDR3 protein: CASSLAIGTTDTQYF
V gene: TRBV10-3; J gene: TRBJ2-1; CDR3 protein: CAISESRQGVDEQFF
V gene: TRBV20-1; J gene: TRBJ2-5; CDR3 protein: CSARDAPGAHQETQYF
V gene: TRBV6-5; J gene: TRBJ2-7; CDR3 protein: CASSYTPPGLAGKEQYF
V gene: TRBV20-1; J gene: TRBJ1-6; CDR3 protein: CSAPQGSPNSPLHF
V gene: TRBV7-8; J gene: TRBJ2-1; CDR3 protein: CASSFQGLAGGREQFF
V gene: TRBV12-3/TRBV12-4; J gene: TRBJ2-5; CDR3 protein: CASSLGLAGGRETQYF
V gene: TRBV20-1; J gene: TRBJ2-4; CDR3 protein: CSARGTSGDLAKNIQYF
V gene: TRBV5-1; J gene: TRBJ2-7; CDR3 protein: CASSSMNPSGRFYEQYF
V gene: TRBV5-1; J gene: TRBJ2-7; CDR3 protein: CASSLVPTGTGGPYEQYF
V gene: TRBV27; J gene: TRBJ2-3; CDR3 protein: CASSSGLGVADTQYF